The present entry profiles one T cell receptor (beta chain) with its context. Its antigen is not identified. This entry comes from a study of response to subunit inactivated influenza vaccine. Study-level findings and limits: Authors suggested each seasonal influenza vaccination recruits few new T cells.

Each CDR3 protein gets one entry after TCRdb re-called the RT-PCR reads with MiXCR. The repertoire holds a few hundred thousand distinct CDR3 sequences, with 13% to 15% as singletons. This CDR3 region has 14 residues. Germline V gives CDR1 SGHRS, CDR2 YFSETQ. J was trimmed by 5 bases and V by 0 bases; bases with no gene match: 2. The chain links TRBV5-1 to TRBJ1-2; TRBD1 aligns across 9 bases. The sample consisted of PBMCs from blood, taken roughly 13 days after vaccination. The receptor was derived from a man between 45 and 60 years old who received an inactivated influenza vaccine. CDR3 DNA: TGCGCCAGCAGCTTGGGGACAGGGGAATATGGCTACACCTTC. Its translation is CASSLGTGEYGYTF. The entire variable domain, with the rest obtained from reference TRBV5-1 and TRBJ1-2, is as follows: KAGVTQTPRYLIKTRGQQVTLSCSPISGHRSVSWYQQTPGQGLQFLFEYFSETQRNKGNFPGRFSGRQFSNSRSEMNVSTLELGDSALYLCASSLGTGEYGYTFGSGTRLTVV.